This T cell receptor (beta chain) originates from a study of CD8+ T cells in alopecia areata. Across the whole study: In an open-label trial, patients got 5 to 10 mg tofacitinib twice daily. Study results and caveats: Links between baseline CD8+ expansion and response need larger treated cohorts. While tofacitinib was given, many expanded lesional clones persisted in scalp and blood.

About this clone itself: Its target is unknown.

V shed 0 bases and J shed 6 bases, with 12 bases lying between them. This CDR3 region has 15 residues. The germline CDR1 and CDR2 sequences are GTSNPN and SVGIG (reference sequence). Specified treatment: oral pan-JAK inhibitor, 5-10 mg twice daily. The sequencing template was cDNA reverse transcribed from extracted RNA. Assay used: immunoSEQ multiplex PCR; TCRdb lists only in-frame clones, some missing. The table records roughly 180,000 clones, 45% to 60% of them present only once. Material: CD8+ T cells sorted from blood, obtained at week 52, from a patient treated with tofacitinib. This clonotype was obtained from a human donor with alopecia areata. The rearrangement joins TRBV30 to TRBJ1-6; D gene ambiguous. The CDR3, as DNA: TGTGCCTGGAGTGTTGGAGGGAGCGGTAATTCACCCCTCCACTTT. It translates to CAWSVGGSGNSPLHF. The full variable domain, completed using reference TRBV30 and TRBJ1-6, is SQTIHQWPATLVQPVGSPLSLECTVEGTSNPNLYWYRQAAGRGLQLLFYSVGIGQISSEVPQNLSASRPQDRQFILSSKKLLLSDSGFYLCAWSVGGSGNSPLHFGNGTRLTVT.